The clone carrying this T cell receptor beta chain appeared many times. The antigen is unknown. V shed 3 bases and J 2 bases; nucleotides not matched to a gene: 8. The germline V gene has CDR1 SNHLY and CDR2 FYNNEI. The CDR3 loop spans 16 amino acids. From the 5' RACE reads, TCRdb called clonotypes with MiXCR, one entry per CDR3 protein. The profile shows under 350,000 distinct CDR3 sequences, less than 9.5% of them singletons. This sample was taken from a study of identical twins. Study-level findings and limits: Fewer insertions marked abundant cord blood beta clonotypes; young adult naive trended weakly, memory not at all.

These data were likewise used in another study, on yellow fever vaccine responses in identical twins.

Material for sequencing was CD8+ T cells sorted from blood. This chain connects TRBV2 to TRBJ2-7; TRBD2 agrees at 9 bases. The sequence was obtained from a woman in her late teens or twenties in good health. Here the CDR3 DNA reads TGTGCCAGCAGTGAGGGGCTAGCGGGGAATCCCTACGAGCAGTACTTC. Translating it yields CASSEGLAGNPYEQYF.